This paragraph reports one TCR beta chain. The antigen is undetermined. Produced via immunoSEQ multiplex PCR; TCRdb's table is partial and in-frame only. The profile shows some 250,000 clones, around 90% of them singletons. The sample comes from a study of cytomegalovirus exposure and HLA in healthy donors. About the research overall: The same platform was used for the 120 or so validation repertoires as for the 650 to 700 first-cohort repertoires, as reported in a later analysis.

General observations from the study: Reports credit the classifier with highly specific, highly sensitive diagnosis of cytomegalovirus status. Cytomegalovirus association was assigned to 170 or so TCR beta chains.

These donors were members of the approximately 120-subject validation cohort, a group separate from the roughly 670-subject first cohort. There are 16 residues in the CDR3. The ends were cut back, 0 bases at V and 8 bases at J, with 16 bases in the middle. Germline lookup yields CDR1 LGHNA and CDR2 YSLEER. The sample comprised PBMCs. The genes are TRBV4-3 and TRBJ1-4; tentatively, D is TRBD1 (5 bases). The clonotype originates from a woman younger than 35 in good health and CMV-seronegative. This CDR3 is CASSQDRGGDLEKLFF. The CDR3 nucleotides read TGCGCCAGCAGCCAAGATCGGGGAGGGGATTTAGAAAAACTGTTTTTT.